The rows below give T cell receptor beta chains drawn from one sample of a study of cytomegalovirus exposure and HLA in healthy donors. Here immunoSEQ multiplex PCR was the method, and the copy in TCRdb shows in-frame clones only, minus some. The sample consists of around 120,000 clones, roughly 80% of them appearing once. Material for sequencing was PBMCs. The receptors derive from a man aged 25 to 40 in good health and CMV-seronegative. CDR3s include the opening cysteine and the closing phenylalanine or tryptophan. D genes are given only for firm matches.

j_call | v_call | d_call | cdr3_nt | cdr3_aa
TRBJ2-5 | TRBV1 | NA | TGCACCAGCAGCCAAGTCGGACTAGCGGATAGAAGGGGGACCCAGTACTTC | CTSSQVGLADRRGTQYF
TRBJ2-2 | TRBV28 | NA | TGTGCCAGCAGTTTTCAGGGACAGAACACCGGGGAGCTGTTTTTT | CASSFQGQNTGELFF
TRBJ1-5 | TRBV28 | NA | TGTGCCAGCAGTCGCCTTAGACAGGCAAGCAATCAGCCCCAGCATTTT | CASSRLRQASNQPQHF
TRBJ1-4 | TRBV7-9 | NA | TGTACCAGCAGCTCGTCGGGGGGGAATGAAAAACTGTTTTTT | CTSSSSGGNEKLFF
TRBJ1-5 | TRBV7-2 | TRBD1 | TGTGCCAGCAGCTTAGCGGGGCAGGGGGCCTGGCAGCCCCAGCATTTT | CASSLAGQGAWQPQHF
TRBJ1-3 | TRBV28 | NA | TGTGCCAGCAGTTTAGAGTCTACCTTCGGAAACACCATATATTTT | CASSLESTFGNTIYF
TRBJ1-6 | TRBV18 | TRBD1 | TGTGCCAGCTCACCACCCAGGGGGCTTAAGGATAATTCACCCCTCCACTTT | CASSPPRGLKDNSPLHF
TRBJ1-1 | TRBV19 | NA | TGTGCCAGCAAGCGGTGGAACACTGAAGCTTTCTTT | CASKRWNTEAFF
TRBJ1-1 | TRBV9 | NA | TGTGCCAGCAGCCCTAGCGGGAGACGGAGGGACACTGAAGCTTTCTTT | CASSPSGRRRDTEAFF
TRBJ2-7 | TRBV19 | NA | TGTGCCAGTGCCCCGACAGTATTTGTCTCCTACGAGCAGTACTTC | CASAPTVFVSYEQYF
TRBJ2-1 | TRBV5-1 | TRBD1 | TGCGCCAGCTTACAAAGCGGACAGGGTTTGTTGAATGAGCAGTTCTTC | CASLQSGQGLLNEQFF
TRBJ2-1 | TRBV5-6 | NA | TGTGCCAGCACAACAACAGGCATAAATGAGCAGTTCTTC | CASTTTGINEQFF
TRBJ2-3 | TRBV7-7 | NA | TGTGCCAGCAGCACATCAGGGGATCGCACAGATACGCAGTATTTT | CASSTSGDRTDTQYF
TRBJ2-2 | TRBV10-3 | TRBD1 | TGTGCCATCACACAGGGGTTCACCGGGGAGCTGTTTTTT | CAITQGFTGELFF
TRBJ2-2 | TRBV5-1 | TRBD2 | TGCGCCAGCAGCTTGCCCCCCCCTCGGGAGGACACCGGGGAGCTGTTTTTT | CASSLPPPREDTGELFF
TRBJ2-7 | TRBV29-1 | NA | TGCAGCGTTATCAGGGTGAGGGAGCAGTACTTC | CSVIRVREQYF
TRBJ1-1 | TRBV6-5 | NA | TGTGCCAGCAGTTACTCAGGGGCCGGGAACACTGAAGCTTTCTTT | CASSYSGAGNTEAFF